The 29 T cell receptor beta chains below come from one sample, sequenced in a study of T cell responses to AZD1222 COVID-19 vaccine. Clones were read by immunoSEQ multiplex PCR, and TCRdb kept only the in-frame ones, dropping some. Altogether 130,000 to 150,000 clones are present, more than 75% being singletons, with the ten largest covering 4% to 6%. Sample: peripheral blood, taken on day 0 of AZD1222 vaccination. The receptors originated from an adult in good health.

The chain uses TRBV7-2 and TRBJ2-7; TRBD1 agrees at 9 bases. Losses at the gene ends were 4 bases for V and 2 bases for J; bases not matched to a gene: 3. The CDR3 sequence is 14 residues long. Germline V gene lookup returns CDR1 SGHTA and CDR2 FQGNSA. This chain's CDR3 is CASSSTGGPYEQYF. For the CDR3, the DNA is TGTGCCAGCAGCTCTACAGGGGGCCCCTACGAGCAGTACTTC.

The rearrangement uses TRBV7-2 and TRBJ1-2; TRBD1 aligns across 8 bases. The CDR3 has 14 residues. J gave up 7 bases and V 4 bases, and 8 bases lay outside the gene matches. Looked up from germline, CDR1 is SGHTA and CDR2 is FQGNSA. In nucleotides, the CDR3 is TGTGCCAGCAGCTCCCGACAGGGGAGTGTTGGCTACACCTTC. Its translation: CASSSRQGSVGYTF.

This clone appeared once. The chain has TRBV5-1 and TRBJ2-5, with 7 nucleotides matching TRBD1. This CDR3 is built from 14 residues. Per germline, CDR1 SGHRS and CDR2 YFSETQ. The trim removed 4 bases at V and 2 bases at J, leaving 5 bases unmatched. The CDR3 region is CASSRGTAQETQYF. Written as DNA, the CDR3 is TGCGCCAGCAGCCGAGGGACAGCGCAAGAGACCCAGTACTTC. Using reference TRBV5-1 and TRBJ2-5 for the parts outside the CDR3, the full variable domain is KAGVTQTPRYLIKTRGQQVTLSCSPISGHRSVSWYQQTPGQGLQFLFEYFSETQRNKGNFPGRFSGRQFSNSRSEMNVSTLELGDSALYLCASSRGTAQETQYFGPGTRLLVL.

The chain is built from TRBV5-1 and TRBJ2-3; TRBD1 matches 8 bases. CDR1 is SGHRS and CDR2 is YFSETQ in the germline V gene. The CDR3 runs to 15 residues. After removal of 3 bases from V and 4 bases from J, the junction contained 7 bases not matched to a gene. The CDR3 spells CASSSQGVGSDTQYF. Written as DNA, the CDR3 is TGCGCCAGCAGCTCACAGGGGGTGGGTTCAGATACGCAGTATTTT.

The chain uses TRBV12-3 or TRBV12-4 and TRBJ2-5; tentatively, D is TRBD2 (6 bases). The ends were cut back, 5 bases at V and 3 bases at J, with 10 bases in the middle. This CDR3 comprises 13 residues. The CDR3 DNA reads TGTGCCAGCAGTACGACTAGAAAAGAGACCCAGTACTTC. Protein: CASSTTRKETQYF.

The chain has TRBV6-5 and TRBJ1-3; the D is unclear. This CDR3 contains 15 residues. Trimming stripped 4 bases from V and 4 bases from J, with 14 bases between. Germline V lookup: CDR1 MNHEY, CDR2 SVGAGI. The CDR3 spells CASSSRWLGGNTIYF. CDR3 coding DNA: TGTGCCAGCAGTTCCCGGTGGCTTGGGGGAAACACCATATATTTT.

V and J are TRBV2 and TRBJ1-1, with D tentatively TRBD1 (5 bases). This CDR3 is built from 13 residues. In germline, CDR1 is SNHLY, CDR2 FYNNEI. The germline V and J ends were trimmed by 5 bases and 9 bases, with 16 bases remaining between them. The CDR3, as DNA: TGTGCCAGCAGTCGACGGGGCGGCGTGCAAGCTTTCTTT. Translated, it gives CASSRRGGVQAFF.

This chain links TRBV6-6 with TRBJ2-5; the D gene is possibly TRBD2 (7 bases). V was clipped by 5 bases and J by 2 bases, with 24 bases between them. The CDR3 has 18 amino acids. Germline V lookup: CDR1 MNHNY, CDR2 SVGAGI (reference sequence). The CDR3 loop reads CASSPTGGRGAYQETQYF. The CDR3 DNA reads TGTGCCAGCAGTCCCACCGGGGGGCGAGGAGCATATCAAGAGACCCAGTACTTC.

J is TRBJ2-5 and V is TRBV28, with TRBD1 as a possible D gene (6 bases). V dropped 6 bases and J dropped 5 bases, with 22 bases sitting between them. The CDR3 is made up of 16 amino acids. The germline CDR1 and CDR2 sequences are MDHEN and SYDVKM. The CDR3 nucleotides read TGTGCCAGCAGCCTCACAGGGAAGGGGTCAAGGGAGACCCAGTACTTC. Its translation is CASSLTGKGSRETQYF.

CDR3 sequence reads: CSVEIGNTEAFF. The CDR3 coding sequence is TGCAGCGTTGAAATTGGGAACACTGAAGCTTTCTTT. This sequence joins TRBV29-1 and TRBJ1-1; D is unclear. Germline-derived CDR1 and CDR2 are SQVTM and ANQGSEA. V lost 2 bases to trimming and J lost 1 base, with 5 bases between them. CDR3 length equals 12 residues.

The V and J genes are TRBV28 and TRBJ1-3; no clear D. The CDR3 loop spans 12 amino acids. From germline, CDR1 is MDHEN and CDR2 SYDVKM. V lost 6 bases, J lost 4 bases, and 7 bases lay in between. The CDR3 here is CASRLRGNTIYF. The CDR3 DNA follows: TGTGCCAGCAGGCTCAGGGGAAACACCATATATTTT.

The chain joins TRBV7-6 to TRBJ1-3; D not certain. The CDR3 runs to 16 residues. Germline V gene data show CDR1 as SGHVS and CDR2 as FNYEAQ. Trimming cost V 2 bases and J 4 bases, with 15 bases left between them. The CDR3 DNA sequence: TGTGCCAGCAGCTTATCCCCGGGCAGCGTGGGAAACACCATATATTTT. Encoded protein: CASSLSPGSVGNTIYF.

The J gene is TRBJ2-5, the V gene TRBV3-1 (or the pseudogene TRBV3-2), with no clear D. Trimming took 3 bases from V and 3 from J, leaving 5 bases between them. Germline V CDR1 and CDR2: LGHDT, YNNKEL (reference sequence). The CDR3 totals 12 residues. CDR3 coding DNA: TGTGCCAGCAGCCACCTTAAAGAGACCCAGTACTTC. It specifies CASSHLKETQYF.

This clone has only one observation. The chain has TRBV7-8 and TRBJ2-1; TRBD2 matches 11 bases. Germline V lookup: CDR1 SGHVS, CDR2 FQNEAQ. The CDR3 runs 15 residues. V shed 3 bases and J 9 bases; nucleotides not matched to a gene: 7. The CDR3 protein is CASSFLGSGRAEQFF. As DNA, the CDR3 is TGTGCCAGCAGCTTTTTAGGTAGCGGGAGGGCTGAGCAGTTCTTC.

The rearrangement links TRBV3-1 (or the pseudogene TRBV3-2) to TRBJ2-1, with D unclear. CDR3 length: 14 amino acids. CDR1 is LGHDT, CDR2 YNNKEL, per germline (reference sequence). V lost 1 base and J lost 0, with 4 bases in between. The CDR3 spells CASSQASSYNEQFF. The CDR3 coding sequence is TGTGCCAGCAGCCAAGCTAGCTCCTACAATGAGCAGTTCTTC.

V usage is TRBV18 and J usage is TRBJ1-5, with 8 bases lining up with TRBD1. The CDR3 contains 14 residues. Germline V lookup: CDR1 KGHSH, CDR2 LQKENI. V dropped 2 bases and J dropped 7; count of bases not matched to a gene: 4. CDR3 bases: TGTGCCAGCTCACCAGACAGGGGTCGGCAGCCCCAGCATTTT. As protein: CASSPDRGRQPQHF.

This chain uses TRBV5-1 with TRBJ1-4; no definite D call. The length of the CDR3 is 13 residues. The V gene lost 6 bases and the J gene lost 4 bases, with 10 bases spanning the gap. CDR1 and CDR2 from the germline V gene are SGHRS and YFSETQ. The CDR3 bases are TGCGCCAGCAAAAAGGATAGTAATGAAAAACTGTTTTTT. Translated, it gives CASKKDSNEKLFF. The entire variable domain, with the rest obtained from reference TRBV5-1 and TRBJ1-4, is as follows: KAGVTQTPRYLIKTRGQQVTLSCSPISGHRSVSWYQQTPGQGLQFLFEYFSETQRNKGNFPGRFSGRQFSNSRSEMNVSTLELGDSALYLCASKKDSNEKLFFGSGTQLSVL.

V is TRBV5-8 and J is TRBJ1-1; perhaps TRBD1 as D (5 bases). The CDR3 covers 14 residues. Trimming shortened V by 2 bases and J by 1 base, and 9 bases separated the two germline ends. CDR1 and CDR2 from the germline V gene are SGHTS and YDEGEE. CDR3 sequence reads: CASSFGGWNTEAFF. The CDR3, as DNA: TGTGCCAGCAGCTTCGGGGGGTGGAACACTGAAGCTTTCTTT.

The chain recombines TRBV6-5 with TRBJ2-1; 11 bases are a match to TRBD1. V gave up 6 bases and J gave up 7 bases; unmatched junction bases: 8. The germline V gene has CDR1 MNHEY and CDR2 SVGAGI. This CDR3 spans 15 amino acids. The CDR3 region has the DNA TGTGCCAGCAGCGCCGGACAGGGGGCATGGAATGAGCAGTTCTTC. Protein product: CASSAGQGAWNEQFF.

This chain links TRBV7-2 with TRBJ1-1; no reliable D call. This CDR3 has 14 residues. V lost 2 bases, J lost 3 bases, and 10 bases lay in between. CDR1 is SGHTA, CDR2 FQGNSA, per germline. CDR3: CASSLRPSDTEAFF. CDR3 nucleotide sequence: TGTGCCAGCAGCTTACGGCCTTCGGACACTGAAGCTTTCTTT.

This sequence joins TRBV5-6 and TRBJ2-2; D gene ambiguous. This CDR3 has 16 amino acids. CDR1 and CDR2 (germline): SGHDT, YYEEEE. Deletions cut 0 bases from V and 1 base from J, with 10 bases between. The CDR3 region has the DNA TGTGCCAGCAGCTTGGAGCTCATTTTGAACACCGGGGAGCTGTTTTTT. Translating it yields CASSLELILNTGELFF.

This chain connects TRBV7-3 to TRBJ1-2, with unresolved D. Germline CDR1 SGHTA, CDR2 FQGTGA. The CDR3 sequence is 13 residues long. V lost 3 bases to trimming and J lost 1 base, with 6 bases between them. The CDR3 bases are TGTGCCAGCAGCTTCGACTTTAACTATGGCTACACCTTC. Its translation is CASSFDFNYGYTF.

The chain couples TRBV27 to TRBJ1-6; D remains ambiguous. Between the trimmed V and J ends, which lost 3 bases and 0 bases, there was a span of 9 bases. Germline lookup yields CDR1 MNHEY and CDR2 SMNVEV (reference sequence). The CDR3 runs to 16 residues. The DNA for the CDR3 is TGTGCCAGCAGTTTTAAAGCATTCTCCTATAATTCACCCCTCCACTTT. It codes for CASSFKAFSYNSPLHF.

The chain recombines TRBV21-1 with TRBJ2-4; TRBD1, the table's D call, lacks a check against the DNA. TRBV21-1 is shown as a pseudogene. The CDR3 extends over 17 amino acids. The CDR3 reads CASRGHGKTVAKNIQYF. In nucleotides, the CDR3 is TGTGCCAGCAGGGGACACGGAAAGACAGTAGCCAAAAACATTCAGTACTTC.

The DNA for the CDR3 is TGTGCCAGCTCACCACTGTCGTTTAACTCTGGAAACACCATATATTTT. Protein sequence: CASSPLSFNSGNTIYF. The chain is built from TRBV18 and TRBJ1-3; D unclear. This CDR3 has 16 residues. Germline-derived CDR1 and CDR2 are KGHSH and LQKENI. V dropped 1 base and J dropped 0 bases, with 10 bases sitting between them.

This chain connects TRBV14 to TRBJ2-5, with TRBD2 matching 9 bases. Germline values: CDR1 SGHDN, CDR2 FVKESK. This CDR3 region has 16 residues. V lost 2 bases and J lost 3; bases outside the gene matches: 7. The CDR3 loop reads CASSQSLRLAEETQYF. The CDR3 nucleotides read TGTGCCAGCAGCCAATCGTTGCGACTAGCGGAAGAGACCCAGTACTTC.

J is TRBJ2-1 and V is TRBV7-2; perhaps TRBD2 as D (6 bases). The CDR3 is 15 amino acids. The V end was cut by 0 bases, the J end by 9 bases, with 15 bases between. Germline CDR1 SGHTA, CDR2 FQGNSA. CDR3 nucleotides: TGTGCCAGCAGCTTAGCGCTTCTGGCGGGAACTGAGCAGTTCTTC. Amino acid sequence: CASSLALLAGTEQFF.

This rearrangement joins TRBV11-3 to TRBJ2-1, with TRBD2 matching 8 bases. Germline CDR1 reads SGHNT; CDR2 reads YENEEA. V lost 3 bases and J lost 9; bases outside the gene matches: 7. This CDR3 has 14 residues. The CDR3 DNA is TGTGCCAGCAGCTTGGGCGGGAGGTTTAGTGAGCAGTTCTTC. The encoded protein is CASSLGGRFSEQFF.

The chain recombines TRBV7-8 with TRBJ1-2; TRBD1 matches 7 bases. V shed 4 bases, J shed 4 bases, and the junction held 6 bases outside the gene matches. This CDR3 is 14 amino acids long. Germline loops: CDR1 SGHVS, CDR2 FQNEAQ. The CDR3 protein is CASSSDRTSYGYTF. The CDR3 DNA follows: TGTGCCAGCAGCTCGGACAGGACCTCCTATGGCTACACCTTC.